This T cell receptor (beta chain) was identified during a study of blood T cell repertoires in COVID-19 (dated by TCRdb to 2020 to 2022). In terms of the full investigation: Samples from collaborators originated in the United States, Italy and Spain and spanned both the acute and convalescent phases of COVID-19. The sample metadata nearly always contained a de-identified subject ID, COVID-19 status, age in years and sex. Subjects who had been exposed to COVID-19, were actively infected with it, or had recovered from it provided the deeply sampled blood TCRbeta repertoires that made up the dataset. Where available, HLA class I and class II types were taken from metadata supplied by the sample provider and were not determined by assay-based typing. Samples came from the ongoing ImmuneRACE study (first 160 participants) plus 1,254 subjects from 6 global collaborators. The repertoires were released in a freely available public database intended as a resource for research on the immune response to SARS-CoV-2. The prospective study material was composed of cDNA or gDNA derived from T cells, B-cell-depleted T cells, or PBMCs. What the research found in general, with its limitations: The quantity of clinical and demographic metadata differed by source and by participant and was supplied without curation.

TCRbeta CDR3 regions were amplified from genomic DNA by means of the immunoSEQ Assay, a bias-controlled multiplex PCR. The study's processing was this. Nucleated cell counts per sample were estimated from amplification of reference gene primers within the assay. To quantify the absolute abundance of each unique TCRbeta CDR3 rearrangement, sequence reads were collapsed and filtered. For each sample, productive Simpson clonality was calculated as the square root of Simpson's diversity index over productive rearrangements. TCRdb took this table from immuneACCESS and kept in-frame rearrangements with V and J called. Such tables lack part of the clones; where checked against another copy, unresolved V genes explain under half of the gap, and the rest is unexplained. The V and J calls and the clone size are those of that table, but D and trimming were determined from the DNA. In all, the sample holds about 73,000 clones, and roughly 84% of those were seen once. 25% to 30% of the sample is in the top ten clones.

Whole blood was collected in K2EDTA tubes by collaborating institutions according to the institutions' own protocols. For TCRbeta analysis, collaborators shipped samples in one of three forms: frozen whole blood, isolated PBMCs, or DNA extracted from either of those sample types. Concerning this clone itself: The antigen this receptor binds is unknown. No much larger clone is present one base from it, and per-base qualities are unavailable.

This TCR was sampled from a human donor in a cohort sampled during active COVID-19. The sample taken for sequencing was peripheral blood.

Here the CDR3 is given as CASNRDTNYGYTF. The DNA sequence is TGTGCCAGTAACAGGGATACTAACTATGGCTACACCTTC. The chain is assembled from TRBV7-9 and TRBJ1-2; D gene: possibly TRBD1, on 6 matching bases. Including the terminal cysteine and phenylalanine, the CDR3 comprises 13 residues. The retained sequence is limited to the CDR3, 39 bases, with the frame set at the first base. CDR1 and CDR2, per the germline V gene (reference sequence), are SEHNR and FQNEAQ. Cut back by 9 bases and 0 bases, the V and J ends lie 11 bases apart.